Listed here are 14 T cell receptor beta chains from one sample, sequenced in a study of blood T cell repertoires in COVID-19. Sequencing was performed with immunoSEQ multiplex PCR; in TCRdb, only in-frame clones are kept and a portion is missing. Of a few hundred thousand clones listed, 86% were seen once; the top ten hold 2.5% to 3%. What was sequenced was peripheral blood. The receptors were sampled from a woman in her twenties or thirties with active or convalescent COVID-19.

V is TRBV4-3 and J is TRBJ2-3; possibly TRBD2 for D (6 bases). CDR3 length: 13 residues. The V end lost 3 bases, the J end lost 9 bases, and 13 bases lay between the germline ends. Germline CDR1 LGHNA, CDR2 YSLEER. The CDR3 spells CASSQTPGDTQYF. Here the CDR3 DNA reads TGCGCCAGCAGCCAGACCCCGGGGGACACGCAGTATTTT.

The rearrangement joins TRBV15 to TRBJ1-4; 9 positions match TRBD1. Germline V gene data show CDR1 as LNHNV and CDR2 as YYDKDF (reference sequence). The CDR3 runs to 14 residues. With 7 bases clipped from V and 7 bases from J, the junction kept 7 bases outside the gene matches. CDR3 nucleotide sequence: TGTGCCACCAACACGGACAGGGGCCCTGAAAAACTGTTTTTT. Its protein is CATNTDRGPEKLFF. The complete variable domain, with remaining parts taken from reference TRBV15 and TRBJ1-4, reads DAMVIQNPRYQVTQFGKPVTLSCSQTLNHNVMYWYQQKSSQAPKLLFHYYDKDFNNEADTPDNFQSRRPNTSFCFLDIRSPGLGDTAMYLCATNTDRGPEKLFFGSGTQLSVL.

J is TRBJ2-3 and V is TRBV19, with 9 bases identical to TRBD2. Germline V CDR1 and CDR2: LNHDA, SQIVND (reference sequence). The V gene end was trimmed by 7 bases and the J gene end by 3 bases; junction bases not matched to a gene: 5. The CDR3 is made up of 14 amino acids. The DNA of the CDR3 is TGTGCCAGTACGGTGCGGGGGGGTACAGATACGCAGTATTTT. This sequence encodes CASTVRGGTDTQYF.

The chain uses TRBV4-3 and TRBJ1-5; TRBD1 might be the D (6 bases). Germline V gives CDR1 LGHNA, CDR2 YSLEER. V was cut by 0 bases and J by 1 base, with 10 bases left in between. This CDR3 spans 16 amino acids. The chain's CDR3 is CASSQDVTGSNQPQHF. The CDR3 nucleotides read TGCGCCAGCAGCCAAGATGTTACAGGGAGCAATCAGCCCCAGCATTTT.

In this sample, this clone turned up a few times. This chain connects TRBV7-9 to TRBJ1-3, with 8 positions matching TRBD1. This CDR3 is built from 14 residues. V dropped 4 bases and J dropped 4; count of bases not matched to a gene: 3. Germline V CDR1 and CDR2: SEHNR, FQNEAQ (reference sequence). The CDR3 is CASSYGQGGNTIYF. The CDR3 bases are TGTGCCAGCAGCTACGGACAGGGAGGAAACACCATATATTTT.

This chain connects TRBV23-1 to TRBJ1-1; D possibly corresponds to TRBD1 (6 bases). Being an ORF, TRBV23-1 has a function that is uncertain. V lost 7 bases to trimming and J lost 6 bases, with 9 bases between them. The CDR3 has 11 residues. The CDR3 bases are TGCGCCAGCACCCGGACAGCTGAAGCTTTCTTT. It is translated as CASTRTAEAFF.

This chain uses TRBV6-1 with TRBJ2-7; 9 positions agree with TRBD1. Germline CDR1 is MNHNS and CDR2 is SASEGT. V trimming: 8 bases; J trimming: 6 bases; junction bases outside the gene matches: 11. This CDR3 is 14 amino acids long. The CDR3 DNA sequence: TGTGCCAGCCGACAGGGGGATCGAATGGGCGAGCAGTACTTC. This encodes CASRQGDRMGEQYF.

The gene calls are TRBV30 and TRBJ2-7; 9 bases are a match to TRBD1. Trimming took 0 bases from V and 6 from J; bases not matched to a gene: 18. Germline CDR1 and CDR2: GTSNPN and SVGIG (reference sequence). The CDR3 has 18 residues. The CDR3 here is CAWSVRQFSGTGRPEQYF. CDR3 nucleotide sequence: TGTGCCTGGAGTGTACGTCAATTTTCCGGGACAGGGCGTCCCGAGCAGTACTTC.

The chain couples TRBV5-1 to TRBJ2-7; 8 bases agree with TRBD1. This CDR3 region has 14 residues. Germline CDR1 SGHRS, CDR2 YFSETQ. The V and J ends lost 1 base and 5 bases, in that order; junction bases with no gene match: 5. The CDR3 here is CASSLLDRDHEQYF. The CDR3 bases are TGCGCCAGCAGCTTGCTGGACAGGGACCACGAGCAGTACTTC. The whole variable domain, remainder taken from reference TRBV5-1 and TRBJ2-7, is KAGVTQTPRYLIKTRGQQVTLSCSPISGHRSVSWYQQTPGQGLQFLFEYFSETQRNKGNFPGRFSGRQFSNSRSEMNVSTLELGDSALYLCASSLLDRDHEQYFGPGTRLTVT.

This clone was recorded a few times. The gene calls are TRBV4-3 and TRBJ1-3; no clear D. CDR3 length: 14 amino acids. Per germline, CDR1 LGHNA and CDR2 YSLEER. The germline V and J ends were trimmed by 4 bases and 0 bases, with 7 bases remaining between them. For the CDR3, the DNA is TGCGCCAGCAGCCCTTCGAGCTCTGGAAACACCATATATTTT. Encoded protein: CASSPSSSGNTIYF.

This chain connects TRBV6-2 or TRBV6-3 to TRBJ2-3, with 8 positions matching TRBD2. Germline assignment: CDR1 MNHEY and CDR2 SVGEGT. Trimming took 6 bases from V and 4 from J; bases not matched to a gene: 18. This CDR3 has 18 residues. The chain's CDR3 is CASSQRTTGGGHPDTQYF. For the CDR3, the DNA is TGTGCCAGCAGCCAACGGACTACGGGCGGGGGGCACCCAGATACGCAGTATTTT.

The chain links TRBV5-5 to TRBJ1-1; D uncertain. V lost 2 bases and J lost 1, with 9 bases in between. This CDR3 comprises 14 residues. Germline CDR1 SGHKS, CDR2 YYEKEE (reference sequence). The CDR3 sequence is CASSFSGQNTEAFF. The CDR3 bases are TGTGCCAGCAGCTTTAGTGGGCAGAACACTGAAGCTTTCTTT.

This clone was picked up a small number of times. In DNA, the CDR3 is TGTGCCAGCAGCCAGGGAGGGTTGGATCAGCCCCAGCATTTT. This gives the protein CASSQGGLDQPQHF. V usage is TRBV14 and J usage is TRBJ1-5, with D unclear. Trimming cost V 3 bases and J 5 bases, with 11 bases left between them. The CDR3 contains 14 residues. Looked up from germline, CDR1 is SGHDN and CDR2 is FVKESK. The variable domain in full, with the rest retrieved from reference TRBV14 and TRBJ1-5, is EAGVTQFPSHSVIEKGQTVTLRCDPISGHDNLYWYRRVMGKEIKFLLHFVKESKQDESGMPNNRFLAERTGGTYSTLKVQPAELEDSGVYFCASSQGGLDQPQHFGDGTRLSIL.

This clone was counted a few times. The junction and the germline gene differ at one end; a read error may be behind it. The rearrangement links TRBV7-7 to TRBJ2-7; no definite D call. CDR1 and CDR2 from the germline V gene are SSHAT and FNYEAQ (reference sequence). The CDR3 extends over 13 amino acids. CDR3 bases: TGTGCTAGCAGCATGACAAGGCTCGACGAGCAGTACTTC. Translating it yields CASSMTRLDEQYF.